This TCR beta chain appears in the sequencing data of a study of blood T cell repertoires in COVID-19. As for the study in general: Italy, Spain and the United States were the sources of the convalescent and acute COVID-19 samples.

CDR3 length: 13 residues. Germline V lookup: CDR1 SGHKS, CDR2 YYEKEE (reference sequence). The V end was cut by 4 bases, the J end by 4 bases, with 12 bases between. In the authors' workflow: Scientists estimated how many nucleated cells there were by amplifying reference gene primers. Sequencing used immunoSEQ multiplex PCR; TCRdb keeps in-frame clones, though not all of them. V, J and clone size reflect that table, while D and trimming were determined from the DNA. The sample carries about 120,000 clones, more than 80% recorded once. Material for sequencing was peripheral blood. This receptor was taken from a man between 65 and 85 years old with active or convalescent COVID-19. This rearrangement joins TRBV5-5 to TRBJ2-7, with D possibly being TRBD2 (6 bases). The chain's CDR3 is CASSRGSGYEQYF. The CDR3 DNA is TGTGCCAGCAGCAGGGGTAGCGGATACGAGCAGTACTTC.